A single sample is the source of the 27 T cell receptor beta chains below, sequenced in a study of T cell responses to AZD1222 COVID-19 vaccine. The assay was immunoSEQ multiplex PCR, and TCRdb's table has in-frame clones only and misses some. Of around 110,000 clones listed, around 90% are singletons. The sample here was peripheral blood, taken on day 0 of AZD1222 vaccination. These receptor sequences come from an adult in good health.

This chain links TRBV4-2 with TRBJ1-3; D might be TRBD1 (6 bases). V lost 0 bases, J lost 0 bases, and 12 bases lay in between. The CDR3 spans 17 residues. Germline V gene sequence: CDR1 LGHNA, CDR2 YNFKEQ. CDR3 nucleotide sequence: TGTGCCAGCAGCCAAGATACAGGGCCGGTCTCTGGAAACACCATATATTTT. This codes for CASSQDTGPVSGNTIYF.

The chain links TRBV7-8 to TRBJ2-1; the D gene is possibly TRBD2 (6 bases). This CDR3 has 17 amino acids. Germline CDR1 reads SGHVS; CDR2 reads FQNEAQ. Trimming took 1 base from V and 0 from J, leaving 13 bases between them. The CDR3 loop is CASSLGGGGASYNEQFF. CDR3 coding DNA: TGTGCCAGCAGCTTAGGGGGCGGCGGGGCCTCCTACAATGAGCAGTTCTTC. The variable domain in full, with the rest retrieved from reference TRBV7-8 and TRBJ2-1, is GAGVSQSPRYKVAKRGQDVALRCDPISGHVSLFWYQQALGQGPEFLTYFQNEAQLDKSGLPSDRFFAERPEGSVSTLKIQRTQQEDSAVYLCASSLGGGGASYNEQFFGPGTRLTVL.

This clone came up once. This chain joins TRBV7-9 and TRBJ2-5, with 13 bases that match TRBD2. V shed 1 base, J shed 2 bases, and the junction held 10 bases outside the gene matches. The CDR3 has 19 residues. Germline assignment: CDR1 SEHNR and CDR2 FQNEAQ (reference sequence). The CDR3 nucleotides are TGTGCCAGCAGCTTAGATCATCCGGGACTAGCGGGACGGCAAGAGACCCAGTACTTC. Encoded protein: CASSLDHPGLAGRQETQYF.

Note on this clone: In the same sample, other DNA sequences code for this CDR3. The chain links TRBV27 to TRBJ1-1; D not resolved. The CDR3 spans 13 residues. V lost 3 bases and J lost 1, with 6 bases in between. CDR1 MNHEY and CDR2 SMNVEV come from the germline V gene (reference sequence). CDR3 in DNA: TGTGCCAGCAGTTTGCGACAGAACACTGAAGCTTTCTTT. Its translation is CASSLRQNTEAFF.

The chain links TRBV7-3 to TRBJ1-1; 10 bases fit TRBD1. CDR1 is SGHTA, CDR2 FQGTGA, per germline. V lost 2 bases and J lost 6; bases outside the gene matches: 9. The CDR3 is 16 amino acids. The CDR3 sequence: CASSLDGTGDFAEAFF. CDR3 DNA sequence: TGTGCCAGCAGCTTAGACGGGACAGGGGATTTCGCTGAAGCTTTCTTT.

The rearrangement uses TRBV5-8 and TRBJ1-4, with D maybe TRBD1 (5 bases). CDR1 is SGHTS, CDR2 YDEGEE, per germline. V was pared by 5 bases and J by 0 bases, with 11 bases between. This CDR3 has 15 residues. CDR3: CASSEGRTTNEKLFF. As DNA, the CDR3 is TGTGCCAGCAGTGAGGGACGGACAACTAATGAAAAACTGTTTTTT.

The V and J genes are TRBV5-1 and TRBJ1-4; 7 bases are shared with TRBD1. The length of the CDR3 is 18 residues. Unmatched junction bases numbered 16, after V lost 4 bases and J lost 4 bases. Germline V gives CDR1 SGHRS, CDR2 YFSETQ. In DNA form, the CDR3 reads TGCGCCAGCAGCGGAGGAGGGGGACAGCGACTAAGTAATGAAAAACTGTTTTTT. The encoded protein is CASSGGGGQRLSNEKLFF.

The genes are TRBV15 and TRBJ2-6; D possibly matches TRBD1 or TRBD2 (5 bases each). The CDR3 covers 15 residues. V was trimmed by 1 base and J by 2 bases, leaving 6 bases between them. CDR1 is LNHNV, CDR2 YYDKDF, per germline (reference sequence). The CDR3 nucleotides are TGTGCCACCAGCAGAGGAGGGGCTGGGGCCAACGTCCTGACTTTC. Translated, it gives CATSRGGAGANVLTF.

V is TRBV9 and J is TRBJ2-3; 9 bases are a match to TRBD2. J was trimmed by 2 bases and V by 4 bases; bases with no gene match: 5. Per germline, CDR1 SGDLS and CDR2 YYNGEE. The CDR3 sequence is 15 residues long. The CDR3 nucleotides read TGTGCCAGCAGCCCAGGGACTAGCCCCACAGATACGCAGTATTTT. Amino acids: CASSPGTSPTDTQYF.

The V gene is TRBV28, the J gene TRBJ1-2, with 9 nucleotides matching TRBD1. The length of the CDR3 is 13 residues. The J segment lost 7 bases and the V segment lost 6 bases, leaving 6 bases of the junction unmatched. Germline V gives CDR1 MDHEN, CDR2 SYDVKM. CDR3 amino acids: CASREQGAGGYTF. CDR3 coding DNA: TGTGCCAGCAGGGAACAGGGGGCCGGTGGCTACACCTTC.

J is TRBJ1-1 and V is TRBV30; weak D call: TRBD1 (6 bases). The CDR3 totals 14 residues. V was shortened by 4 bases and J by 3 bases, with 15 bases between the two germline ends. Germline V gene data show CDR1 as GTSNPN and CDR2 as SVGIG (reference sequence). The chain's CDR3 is CAWTPRDKDTEAFF. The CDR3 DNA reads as TGTGCCTGGACCCCACGGGACAAAGACACTGAAGCTTTCTTT.

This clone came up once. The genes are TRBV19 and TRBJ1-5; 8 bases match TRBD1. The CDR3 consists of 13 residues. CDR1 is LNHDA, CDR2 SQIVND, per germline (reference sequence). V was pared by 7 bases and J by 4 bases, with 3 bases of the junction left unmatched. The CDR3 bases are TGTGCCAGTAAGGACAGGGCAAATCAGCCCCAGCATTTT. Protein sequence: CASKDRANQPQHF.

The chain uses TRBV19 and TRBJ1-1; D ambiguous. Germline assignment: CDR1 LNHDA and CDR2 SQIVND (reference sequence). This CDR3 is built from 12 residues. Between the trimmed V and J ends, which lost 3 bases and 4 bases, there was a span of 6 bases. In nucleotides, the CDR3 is TGTGCCAGTAGTATTACCTTCACTGAAGCTTTCTTT. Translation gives CASSITFTEAFF.

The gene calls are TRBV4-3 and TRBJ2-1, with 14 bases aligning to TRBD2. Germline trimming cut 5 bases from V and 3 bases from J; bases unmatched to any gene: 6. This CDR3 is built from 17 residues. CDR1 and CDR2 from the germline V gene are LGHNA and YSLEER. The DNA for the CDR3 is TGCGCCAGCAGCGTGGGACTAGCGGGAGTTGGCTACAATGAGCAGTTCTTC. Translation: CASSVGLAGVGYNEQFF.

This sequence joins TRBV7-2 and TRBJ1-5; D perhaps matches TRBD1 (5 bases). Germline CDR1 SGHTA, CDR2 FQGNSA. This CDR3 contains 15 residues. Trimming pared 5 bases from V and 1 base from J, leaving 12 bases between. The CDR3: CASSPGTGSNQPQHF. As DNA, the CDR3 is TGTGCCAGCAGCCCCGGGACGGGGAGCAATCAGCCCCAGCATTTT.

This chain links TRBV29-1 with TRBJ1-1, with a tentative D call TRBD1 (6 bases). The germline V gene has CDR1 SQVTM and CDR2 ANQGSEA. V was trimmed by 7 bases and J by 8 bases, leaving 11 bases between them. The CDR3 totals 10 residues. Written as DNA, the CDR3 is TGCAGCGGAAGGGGGACAGAAGCTTTCTTT. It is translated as CSGRGTEAFF.

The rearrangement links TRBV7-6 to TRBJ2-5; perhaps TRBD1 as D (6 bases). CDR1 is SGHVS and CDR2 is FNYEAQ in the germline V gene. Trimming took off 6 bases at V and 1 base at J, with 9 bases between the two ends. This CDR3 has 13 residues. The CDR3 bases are TGTGCCAGCAGAGGACAGCCCCAAGAGACCCAGTACTTC. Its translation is CASRGQPQETQYF. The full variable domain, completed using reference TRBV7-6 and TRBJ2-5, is GAGVSQSPRYKVTKRGQDVALRCDPISGHVSLYWYRQALGQGPEFLTYFNYEAQQDKSGLPNDRFSAERPEGSISTLTIQRTEQRDSAMYRCASRGQPQETQYFGPGTRLLVL.

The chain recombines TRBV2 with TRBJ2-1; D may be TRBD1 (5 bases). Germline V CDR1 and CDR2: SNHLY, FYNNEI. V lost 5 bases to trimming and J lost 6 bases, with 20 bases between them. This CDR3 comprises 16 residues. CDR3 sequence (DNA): TGTGCCAGCAGTTCTGATCCAGGGCCGGCCTTCAATGAGCAGTTCTTC. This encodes CASSSDPGPAFNEQFF.

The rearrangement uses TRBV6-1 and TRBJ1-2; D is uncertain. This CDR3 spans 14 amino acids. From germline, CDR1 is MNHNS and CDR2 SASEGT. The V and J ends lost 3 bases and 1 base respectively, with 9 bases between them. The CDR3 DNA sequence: TGTGCCAGCAGTGAGGGGAGATTTAACTATGGCTACACCTTC. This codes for CASSEGRFNYGYTF.

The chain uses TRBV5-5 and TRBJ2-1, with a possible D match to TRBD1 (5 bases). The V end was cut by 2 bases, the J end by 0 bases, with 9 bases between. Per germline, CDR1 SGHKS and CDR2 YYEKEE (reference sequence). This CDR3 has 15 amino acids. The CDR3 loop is CASSFQGSSYNEQFF. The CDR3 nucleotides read TGTGCCAGCAGCTTTCAGGGTTCCTCCTACAATGAGCAGTTCTTC.

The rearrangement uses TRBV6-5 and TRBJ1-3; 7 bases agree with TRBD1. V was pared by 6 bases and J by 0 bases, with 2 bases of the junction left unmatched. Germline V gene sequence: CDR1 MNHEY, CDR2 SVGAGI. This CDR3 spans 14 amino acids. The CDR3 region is CASRDRSSGNTIYF. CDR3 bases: TGTGCCAGCAGGGACAGGAGCTCTGGAAACACCATATATTTT.

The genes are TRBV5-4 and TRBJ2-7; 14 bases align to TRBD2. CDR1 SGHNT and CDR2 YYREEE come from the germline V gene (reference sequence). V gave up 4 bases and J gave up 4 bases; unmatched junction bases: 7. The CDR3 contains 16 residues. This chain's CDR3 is CASSLGTSGSSYEQYF. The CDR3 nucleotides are TGTGCCAGCAGCCTAGGGACTAGCGGGAGTAGTTACGAGCAGTACTTC.

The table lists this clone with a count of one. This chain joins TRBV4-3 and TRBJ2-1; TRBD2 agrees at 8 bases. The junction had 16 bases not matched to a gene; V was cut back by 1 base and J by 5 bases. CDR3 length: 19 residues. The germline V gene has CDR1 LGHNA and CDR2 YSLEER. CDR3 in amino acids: CASSQGGASGPEGHNEQFF. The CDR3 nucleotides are TGCGCCAGCAGCCAAGGGGGCGCTAGCGGGCCAGAAGGGCACAATGAGCAGTTCTTC.

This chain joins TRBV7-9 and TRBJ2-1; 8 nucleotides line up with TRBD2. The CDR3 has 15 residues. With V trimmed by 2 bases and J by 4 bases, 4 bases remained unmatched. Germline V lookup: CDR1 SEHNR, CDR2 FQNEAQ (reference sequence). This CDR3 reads CASSLSAGGYNEQFF. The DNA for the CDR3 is TGTGCCAGCAGCTTATCGGCGGGAGGTTACAATGAGCAGTTCTTC.

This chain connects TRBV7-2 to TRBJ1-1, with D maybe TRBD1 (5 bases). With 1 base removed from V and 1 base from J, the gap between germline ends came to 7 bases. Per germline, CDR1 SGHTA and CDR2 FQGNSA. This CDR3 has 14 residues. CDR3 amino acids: CASSLGTGNTEAFF. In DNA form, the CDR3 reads TGTGCCAGCAGCTTAGGCACAGGGAACACTGAAGCTTTCTTT.

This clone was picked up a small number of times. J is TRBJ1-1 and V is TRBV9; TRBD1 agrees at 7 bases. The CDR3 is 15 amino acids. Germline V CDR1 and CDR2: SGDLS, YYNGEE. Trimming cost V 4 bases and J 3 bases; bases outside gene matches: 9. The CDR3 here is CASSPRGVLDTEAFF. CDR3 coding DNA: TGTGCCAGCAGCCCCAGGGGGGTTCTGGACACTGAAGCTTTCTTT.

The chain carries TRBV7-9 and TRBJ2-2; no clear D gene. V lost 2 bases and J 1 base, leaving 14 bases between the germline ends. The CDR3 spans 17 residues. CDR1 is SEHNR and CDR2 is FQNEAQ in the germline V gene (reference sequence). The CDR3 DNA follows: TGTGCCAGCAGCTTAAAAACAATCGCGGAGAACACCGGGGAGCTGTTTTTT. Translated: CASSLKTIAENTGELFF.